The 13 T cell receptor beta chains in this list originate from one sample, sequenced in a study of T cells in Graves' hyperthyroidism and ophthalmopathy. Researchers took RNA transcripts and amplified the TCR beta CDR3 regions from them. HTBI primers were used for first-round RT-PCR of the TCR CDR3. TCRdb fed the multiplex PCR reads into MiXCR, producing one record per CDR3 protein. The sample holds approximately 600,000 distinct CDR3 sequences, 14% seen once. The sample consisted of blood. The receptors were gathered from a woman younger than 30 with Graves' ophthalmopathy.

This clonotype was seen at least ten times. The chain carries TRBV11-2 and TRBJ2-5; D remains ambiguous. Looked up from germline, CDR1 is SGHAT and CDR2 is FQNNGV. The CDR3 has 13 amino acids. Trimming cost V 4 bases and J 4 bases, with 10 bases left between them. The CDR3 reads CASSSRGGETQYF. The CDR3 DNA reads as TGTGCCAGCAGCTCAAGAGGTGGAGAGACCCAGTACTTC.

This clonotype was detected a few times. The gene calls are TRBV7-6 and TRBJ2-5, with 9 nucleotides matching TRBD2. The CDR3 sequence is 16 residues long. With V trimmed by 5 bases and J by 0 bases, 7 bases remained unmatched. Germline-derived CDR1 and CDR2 are SGHVS and FNYEAQ. The CDR3 nucleotides are TGTGCCAGCAGCCCACGGACTAGCGCGAACCAAGAGACCCAGTACTTC. It is translated as CASSPRTSANQETQYF.

As for this clonotype: A read error may explain this, as a much larger clone is one base away. V gene TRBV20-1 combines with J gene TRBJ1-1; TRBD1 might be the D (5 bases). CDR1 and CDR2 from the germline V gene are DFQATT and SNEGSKA (reference sequence). Trimming removed 6 bases from V and 1 base from J, with 15 bases in between. CDR3 size: 14 residues. This chain's CDR3 is CSARGLGGNTEAFF. The DNA of the CDR3 is TGCAGTGCGCGCGGGTTGGGGGGGAACACTGAAGCTTTCTTT.

This clonotype was observed at least ten times. V is TRBV6-2 or TRBV6-3 and J is TRBJ1-2; 7 bases line up with TRBD1. There are 14 residues in the CDR3. J lost 4 bases, V lost 6 bases, and 8 bases had no gene match. In germline, CDR1 is MNHEY, CDR2 SVGEGT. The CDR3 protein is CASSRPGTVYGYTF. The CDR3, as DNA: TGTGCCAGCAGCCGCCCTGGGACAGTCTATGGCTACACCTTC.

This clonotype has a count of ten or more. The chain carries TRBV20-1 and TRBJ2-7; 9 positions agree with TRBD1. The CDR3 length is 13 residues. Germline V gene data show CDR1 as DFQATT and CDR2 as SNEGSKA (reference sequence). V shed 6 bases and J 0 bases; nucleotides not matched to a gene: 3. CDR3 DNA: TGCAGTGCCGGACAGGGGAGCTCCTACGAGCAGTACTTC. As protein: CSAGQGSSYEQYF.

In this sample, this clonotype turned up many times. This sequence joins TRBV20-1 and TRBJ1-3; D uncertain. The CDR3 runs 11 residues. V lost 2 bases and J 4 bases, leaving 3 bases between the germline ends. Germline V lookup: CDR1 DFQATT, CDR2 SNEGSKA (reference sequence). As DNA, the CDR3 is TGCAGTGCTAGAAGGGGAAACACCATATATTTT. This sequence encodes CSARRGNTIYF.

This clonotype was counted many times. The genes are TRBV6-5 and TRBJ2-1; 11 nucleotides agree with TRBD2. V lost 2 bases, J lost 6 bases, and 9 bases stayed unmatched. The CDR3 spans 17 residues. The germline V gene encodes CDR1 MNHEY and CDR2 SVGAGI. The CDR3 region is CASSYTLAGGTRNEQFF. Written as DNA, the CDR3 is TGTGCCAGCAGTTACACTTTAGCGGGAGGGACCCGCAATGAGCAGTTCTTC.

The V call is TRBV5-6, the J call TRBJ2-1; the D gene is possibly TRBD2 (5 bases). With 4 bases removed from V and 3 bases from J, the gap between germline ends came to 14 bases. The CDR3 has 15 residues. The V gene's germline CDR1 is SGHDT and CDR2 YYEEEE. CDR3 nucleotides: TGTGCCAGCAGCCCTGGACCCGCGGGCTACAATGAGCAGTTCTTC. Protein product: CASSPGPAGYNEQFF.

This clonotype was counted many times. V usage is TRBV4-3 and J usage is TRBJ2-4; 8 nucleotides agree with TRBD2. The CDR3 covers 14 residues. The junction had 3 bases not matched to a gene; V was cut back by 0 bases and J by 8 bases. From germline, CDR1 is LGHNA and CDR2 YSLEER. The CDR3 loop reads CASSQDRGGDIQYF. The CDR3 DNA follows: TGCGCCAGCAGCCAAGATCGGGGGGGAGACATTCAGTACTTC.

The sample holds many counts of this clonotype. The gene calls are TRBV7-2 and TRBJ1-5; D is uncertain. In germline, CDR1 is SGHTA, CDR2 FQGNSA. Trimming pared 4 bases from V and 5 bases from J, leaving 9 bases between. The CDR3 runs to 13 residues. CDR3 DNA: TGTGCCAGCAGCTCCTTCCATGATCAGCCCCAGCATTTT. It translates to CASSSFHDQPQHF.

This clonotype was counted many times. This chain links TRBV7-9 with TRBJ2-1; 14 bases are shared with TRBD2. Germline V gives CDR1 SEHNR, CDR2 FQNEAQ (reference sequence). Trimming at V came to 4 bases and at J to 7 bases, leaving 0 bases not matched to a gene. This CDR3 has 14 amino acids. The CDR3 loop is CASSWTSGRNEQFF. Written as DNA, the CDR3 is TGTGCCAGCAGCTGGACTAGCGGGAGGAATGAGCAGTTCTTC.

This chain connects TRBV7-6 to TRBJ2-7; 9 nucleotides match TRBD2. The germline V gene has CDR1 SGHVS and CDR2 FNYEAQ. Germline trimming cut 0 bases from V and 3 bases from J; bases unmatched to any gene: 6. The CDR3 runs 16 residues. CDR3 region: CASSLAREGTSYEQYF. The CDR3 region has the DNA TGTGCCAGCAGCTTAGCGCGGGAGGGCACCAGCTACGAGCAGTACTTC.

This clonotype was seen repeatedly, ten times or more. The rearrangement joins TRBV14 to TRBJ2-1, with a weak D call TRBD1 (5 bases). Germline V gene sequence: CDR1 SGHDN, CDR2 FVKESK. Trimming removed 0 bases at V and 4 bases at J, with 10 bases between. The CDR3 covers 15 residues. The DNA for the CDR3 is TGTGCCAGCAGCCAAGATCACAGGATATACAATGAGCAGTTCTTC. Translated: CASSQDHRIYNEQFF.